In its sample, the clone carrying this T cell receptor beta chain was seen many times. Described time point: newly diagnosed GD, antithyroid drugs for less than 3 months. PBMC RNA was the source of the TCR library. The data originate from a study of regulatory T cells in long-lasting Graves disease. Across the study: For under 3 months, newly diagnosed Graves' patients had been taking antithyroid drugs.

Arm-PCR of CDR3 regions and iRepertoire HTBI primers were the basis on which TCR beta libraries were built. One entry per CDR3 protein results from TCRdb running MiXCR on the multiplex PCR reads. The sample consists of 450,000 to 600,000 distinct CDR3 sequences, 15% to 20% of them appearing once. The CDR3 runs to 18 residues. After removal of 4 bases from V and 0 bases from J, the junction contained 9 bases not matched to a gene. The germline gives CDR1 SNHLY, CDR2 FYNNEI. The same data also contributed to another study, on T cells in Graves' hyperthyroidism and ophthalmopathy. As reported in that work: Primed by the HTBI set, a first-round RT-PCR was run on the TCR CDR3.

The TCR was taken from a man in his forties or fifties with Graves disease. This chain connects TRBV2 to TRBJ2-6; 7 bases agree with TRBD1. This material consisted of peripheral blood mononuclear cells (PBMCs), taken at new diagnosis, from a patient treated with antithyroid drugs. CDR3 nucleotides: TGTGCCAGCAGTGGAAAGGGACAGAGTTACTCTGGGGCCAACGTCCTGACTTTC. It yields the protein CASSGKGQSYSGANVLTF.